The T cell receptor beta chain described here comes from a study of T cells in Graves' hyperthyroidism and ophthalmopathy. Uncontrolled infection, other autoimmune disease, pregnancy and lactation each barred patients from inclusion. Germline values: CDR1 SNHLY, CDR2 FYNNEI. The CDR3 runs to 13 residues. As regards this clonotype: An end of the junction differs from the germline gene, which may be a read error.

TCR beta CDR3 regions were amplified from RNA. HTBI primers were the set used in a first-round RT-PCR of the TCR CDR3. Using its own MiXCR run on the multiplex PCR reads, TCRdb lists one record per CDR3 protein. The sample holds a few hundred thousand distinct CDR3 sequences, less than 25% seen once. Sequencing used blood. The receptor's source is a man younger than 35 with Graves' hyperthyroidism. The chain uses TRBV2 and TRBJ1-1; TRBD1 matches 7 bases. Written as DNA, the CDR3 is TGTGCCAGCAGCCAGACAGGGAACACCGAAGCTCTCTTT. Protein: CASSQTGNTEALF.